Listed below are T cell receptor beta chains from one sample, sequenced in a study of beta chain features in type 1 diabetes. The data were produced by immunoSEQ multiplex PCR, yet TCRdb's version contains in-frame clones alone and is incomplete. The sample has 300,000 to 400,000 clones, 9.6% seen once. The specimen was central memory CD4+ T cells from blood. These TCRs come from a man under 40 with type 1 diabetes. The conserved cysteine and the conserved F or W are not part of the CDR3 here. The order of the fields is J gene, V gene, CDR3 protein.

>TRBJ2-3|TRBV18
ASSPTGGDTQY
>TRBJ2-1|TRBV6-6
ASSSGTENNEQF
>TRBJ1-2|TRBV6-6
ASTPDRNYGYT
>TRBJ2-5|TRBV18
ASSPLVGPIQETQY
>TRBJ2-5|TRBV27
ASSLLGERQETQY
>TRBJ1-5|TRBV6-1
ASRAVYRGGQPQH
>TRBJ2-1|TRBV7-9
ASSFQQGTYNEQF
>TRBJ1-3|TRBV5-5
ASSLRRTGFGNTIY
>TRBJ2-5|TRBV14
ASSARLAGSQETQY
>TRBJ1-1|TRBV11-3
ASSSGALEAF
>TRBJ2-2|TRBV9
ASSVGGTGGFTGELF
>TRBJ1-5|TRBV10-3
AISESRGNSNQPQH
>TRBJ2-5|TRBV2
ASRDSRYQETQY
>TRBJ2-2|TRBV12-5
ASGLSEGRVWDTGELF
>TRBJ2-6|TRBV5-1
ASSLGGDSGANVLT
>TRBJ2-7|TRBV28
ASSYPQADYEQY
>TRBJ2-3|TRBV7-3
ASSLARASTDTQY
>TRBJ2-1|TRBV23-1
ASSQYQGAPYNEQF